This TCR beta chain was retrieved from a study of CXCR3-negative and CXCR3-positive naive CD8 T cells. As for the study in general: Every library held about 1.5 +/- 0.3 million TRB reads, and the total came to around 140 million.

About this clonotype itself: The antigen remains undetermined.

Germline lookup yields CDR1 DFQATT and CDR2 SNEGSKA (reference sequence). The length of the CDR3 is 17 residues. Study conclusions and caveats: For naive cells, CXCR3-negative and CXCR3-positive subsets had similar TRBV-TRBJ usage; for memory cells, usage differed. CXCR3-positive naive cells carried more hydrophobic TRB CDR3s than CXCR3-negative naive cells did. Diversity was high in both naive subsets and much lower in memory cells. Researchers report CXCR3 expression partially decreased after cryopreservation, with fresh PBMCs used in most assays.

All TRB cDNA libraries came from 5' RACE performed with UMI labels. TCRdb reprocessed the 5' RACE reads and reports one entry per CDR3 protein, with no DNA. The sample table sets out around 63,000 distinct CDR3 sequences. The specimen sequenced was naive CXCR3+ CD8+ T cells from blood. Stated subset: CD45RO-CCR7+CD27+CD95- naive CD8+ T cells expressing CXCR3 (TNR3+). This chain uses TRBV20-1 with TRBJ2-1; TCRdb calls TRBD1, which cannot be checked without DNA. The sequence derives from a human donor in good health. Some clones in this sample may be carry-over from other donors' samples. This CDR3 is CSARDLVGSRGVNEQFF.